The entry that follows covers one TCR beta chain sequence. Its cognate antigen is unknown. The source of the sample is a study of T cell clones after liver transplantation. About the research overall: Post-transplant blood was tracked for graft-donor-reactive T cell clones identified in a pre-transplant mixed lymphocyte reaction. Until 12-24 months post-transplant, subjects got standard immunosuppression and no induction. Study results and limitations: Conclusions were preliminary, with small, heterogeneous patient groups.

The repertoire was sequenced with immunoSEQ multiplex PCR; TCRdb's copy has only in-frame clones and lacks some. This repertoire shows roughly 19,000 clones, more than 65% found once; its top ten account for around 35%. V lost 2 bases and J lost 3; bases outside the gene matches: 6. The CDR3 length is 15 residues. The V gene's germline CDR1 is MNHEY and CDR2 SVGAGI. The V gene is TRBV6-5, the J gene TRBJ1-2; 7 bases match TRBD1. The sequencing here drew on CD8+ T cells from blood, taken around 54 months after liver transplant. This receptor was identified in a human patient who received a liver transplant. Part of the T cell pool may stem from the graft donor. The chain's CDR3 is CASSYVEGADYGYTF. In nucleotides, the CDR3 is TGTGCCAGCAGTTACGTGGAGGGGGCGGACTATGGCTACACCTTC.